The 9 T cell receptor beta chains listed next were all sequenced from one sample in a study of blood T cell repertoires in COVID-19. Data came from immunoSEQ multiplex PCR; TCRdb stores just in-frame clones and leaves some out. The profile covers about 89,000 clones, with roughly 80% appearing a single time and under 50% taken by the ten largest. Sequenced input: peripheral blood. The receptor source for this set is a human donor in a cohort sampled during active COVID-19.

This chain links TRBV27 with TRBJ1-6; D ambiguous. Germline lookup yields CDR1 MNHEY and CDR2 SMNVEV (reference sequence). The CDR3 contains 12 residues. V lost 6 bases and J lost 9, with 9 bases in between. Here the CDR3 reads CASSIRGSPLHF. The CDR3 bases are TGTGCCAGCAGCATCCGAGGTTCACCCCTCCACTTT.

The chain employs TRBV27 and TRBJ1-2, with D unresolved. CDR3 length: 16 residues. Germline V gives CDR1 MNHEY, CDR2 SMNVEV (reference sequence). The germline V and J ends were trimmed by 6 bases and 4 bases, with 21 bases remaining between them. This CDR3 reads CASRRGTERSRYGYTF. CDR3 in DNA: TGTGCCAGCAGAAGAGGAACGGAGCGATCCCGCTATGGCTACACCTTC.

CDR3 sequence (DNA): TGTGCCAGCAGTGGGGGACAGGGACTGCTGAGCTCCTACAATGAGCAGTTCTTC. This gives the protein CASSGGQGLLSSYNEQFF. The chain couples TRBV25-1 to TRBJ2-1, with 9 nucleotides matching TRBD1. Losses at the gene ends were 4 bases for V and 0 bases for J; bases not matched to a gene: 10. Germline V lookup: CDR1 MGHDK, CDR2 SYGVNS. The CDR3 extends over 18 amino acids.

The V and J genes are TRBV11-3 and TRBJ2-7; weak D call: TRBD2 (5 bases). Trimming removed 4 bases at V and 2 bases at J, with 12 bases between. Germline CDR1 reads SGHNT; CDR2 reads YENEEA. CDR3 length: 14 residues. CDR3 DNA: TGTGCCAGCAGCTGGAGGATGGCCCCCTACGAGCAGTACTTC. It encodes CASSWRMAPYEQYF.

DNA for the CDR3: TGCGCCAGCAGCTTGCAGACAGAGTACGAGCAGTACTTC. Residues: CASSLQTEYEQYF. The chain links TRBV5-1 to TRBJ2-7; perhaps TRBD1 as D (5 bases). This CDR3 region has 13 residues. The V end lost 1 base, the J end lost 4 bases, and 9 bases lay between the germline ends. Looked up from germline, CDR1 is SGHRS and CDR2 is YFSETQ.

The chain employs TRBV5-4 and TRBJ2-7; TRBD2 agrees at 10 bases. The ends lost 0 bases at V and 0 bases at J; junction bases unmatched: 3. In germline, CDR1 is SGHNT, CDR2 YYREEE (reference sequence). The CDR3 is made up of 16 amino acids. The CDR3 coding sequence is TGTGCCAGCAGCTTGGCGACTAGCGGGTACTCCTACGAGCAGTACTTC. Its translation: CASSLATSGYSYEQYF.

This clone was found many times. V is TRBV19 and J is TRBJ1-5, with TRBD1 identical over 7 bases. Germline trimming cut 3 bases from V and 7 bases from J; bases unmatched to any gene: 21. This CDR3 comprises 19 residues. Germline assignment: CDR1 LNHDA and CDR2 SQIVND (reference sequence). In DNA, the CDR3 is TGTGCCAGTAGTATCCGGCGGACAGGCCCCGGGTTTCGACAACAGCCCCAGCATTTT. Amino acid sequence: CASSIRRTGPGFRQQPQHF.

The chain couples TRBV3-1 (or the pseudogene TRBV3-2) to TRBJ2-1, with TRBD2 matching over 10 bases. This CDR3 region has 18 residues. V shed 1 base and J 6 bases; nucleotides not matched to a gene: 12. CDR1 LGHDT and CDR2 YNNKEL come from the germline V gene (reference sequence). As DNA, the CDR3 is TGTGCCAGCAGCCAAGTGGTCTGGTCCAGCGGGAGGGCCAATGAGCAGTTCTTC. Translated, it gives CASSQVVWSSGRANEQFF.

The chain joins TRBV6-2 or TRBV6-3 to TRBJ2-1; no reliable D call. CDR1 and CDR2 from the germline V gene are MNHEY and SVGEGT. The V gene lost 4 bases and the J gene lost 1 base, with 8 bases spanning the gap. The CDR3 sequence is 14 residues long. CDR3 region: CASSFGPSYNEQFF. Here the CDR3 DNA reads TGTGCCAGCAGTTTTGGGCCATCCTACAATGAGCAGTTCTTC.